This passage covers 30 T cell receptor beta chains from one sample sequenced in a study of blood T cells in healthy people across ages. The authors ran a second PCR of about 6 to 12 cycles using a sample-barcoded 5' primer and a J-beta primer mix. TCRdb ran MiXCR on the 5' RACE reads and lists one entry per CDR3 protein. The sample records around 870,000 distinct CDR3 sequences, 25% to 30% being singletons. Material for sequencing was blood. These receptors came from a woman of 80 years or more in good health.

The table lists this clonotype with many counts. This chain connects TRBV6-2 or TRBV6-3 to TRBJ2-7; TRBD1 agrees at 8 bases. The CDR3 is 15 residues long. Unmatched junction bases numbered 11, after V lost 6 bases and J lost 4 bases. Germline values: CDR1 MNHEY, CDR2 SVGEGT. DNA of the CDR3: TGTGCCAGCAGCGCCCATGGGGACAGGCCATACGAGCAGTACTTC. Protein sequence: CASSAHGDRPYEQYF.

J is TRBJ2-5 and V is TRBV24-1, with 11 bases fitting TRBD2. Germline CDR1 and CDR2: KGHDR and SFDVKD. There are 16 residues in the CDR3. Trimming cost V 4 bases and J 4 bases; bases outside gene matches: 7. The CDR3 reads CATSEIAGGGLETQYF. The CDR3 coding sequence is TGTGCCACCAGTGAGATAGCGGGAGGGGGACTAGAGACCCAGTACTTC.

The CDR3 DNA is TGTGCCAGCAGTCGACCGGGACCAACCGGGGAGCTGTTTTTT. Its protein product is CASSRPGPTGELFF. V and J are TRBV6-2 or TRBV6-3 and TRBJ2-2, with D possibly called TRBD1 or TRBD2 (5 bases each). V lost 5 bases to trimming and J lost 5 bases, with 12 bases between them. Germline CDR1 is MNHEY and CDR2 is SVGEGT. CDR3 length equals 14 residues.

This clonotype was counted ten times or more. This chain joins TRBV12-3 or TRBV12-4 and TRBJ2-3; TRBD2 matches at 16 bases. J was trimmed by 8 bases and V by 5 bases; bases with no gene match: 10. The CDR3 runs to 17 residues. This CDR3 reads CASSTGLAGGPVSTQYF. DNA of the CDR3: TGTGCCAGCAGTACGGGACTAGCGGGGGGGCCAGTCAGTACGCAGTATTTT.

The chain carries TRBV10-3 and TRBJ2-1; the D is unclear. The CDR3 sequence is 16 residues long. V was cut by 0 bases and J by 7 bases, with 16 bases left in between. Germline-derived CDR1 and CDR2 are ENHRY and SYGVKD. The CDR3 sequence: CAISESGRYRGNEQFF. The CDR3 DNA follows: TGTGCCATCAGTGAGTCTGGCAGGTACCGTGGGAATGAGCAGTTCTTC.

For this clonotype: One end of the junction fails to match germline, which may point to a read error. The V and J genes are TRBV7-9 and TRBJ1-1, with D possibly TRBD1 on 5 matching bases. The germline CDR1 and CDR2 sequences are SEHNR and FQNEAQ (reference sequence). CDR3 length: 14 residues. CDR3 nucleotides: TGTGCCAGCAGCTTAGAATGGGGGAACACTGCAGCTTTCTTT. This gives the protein CASSLEWGNTAAFF.

The V gene is TRBV9, the J gene TRBJ2-2; D may be TRBD2 (7 bases). CDR1 is SGDLS and CDR2 is YYNGEE in the germline V gene. The CDR3 spans 16 residues. Trimming left V 4 bases short and J 4 bases short, with 17 bases between. The CDR3 region has the DNA TGTGCCAGCAGCTTCGCTTCGGGGGGCAGCACCGGGGAGCTGTTTTTT. It is translated as CASSFASGGSTGELFF.

This clonotype was seen repeatedly, ten times or more. J is TRBJ2-1 and V is TRBV7-9, with unresolved D. This CDR3 region has 12 residues. V gave up 4 bases and J gave up 7 bases, with 8 bases separating them. Looked up from germline, CDR1 is SEHNR and CDR2 is FQNEAQ (reference sequence). The CDR3 bases are TGTGCCAGCAGCTGGAGTGGAAATGAGCAGTTCTTC. Its protein is CASSWSGNEQFF.

This clonotype was detected ten times or more. This chain links TRBV19 with TRBJ2-5; tentatively, D is TRBD2 (6 bases). CDR3 size: 14 residues. Germline assignment: CDR1 LNHDA and CDR2 SQIVND (reference sequence). The ends were cut back, 6 bases at V and 5 bases at J, with 16 bases in the middle. The CDR3: CASRRDPLKETQYF. In DNA form, the CDR3 reads TGTGCCAGTAGGCGGGATCCCCTCAAGGAGACCCAGTACTTC.

This clonotype was counted ten times or more. The chain recombines TRBV6-2 or TRBV6-3 with TRBJ2-7; D is unresolved. With 0 bases removed from V and 6 bases from J, the gap between germline ends came to 12 bases. The germline V gene encodes CDR1 MNHEY and CDR2 SVGEGT. The CDR3 runs to 14 residues. CDR3 nucleotide sequence: TGTGCCAGCAGTTACTCGGTGGCTACCTCCGAGCAGTACTTC. As protein: CASSYSVATSEQYF.

The V gene is TRBV27, the J gene TRBJ1-5; D remains ambiguous. Germline V gene data show CDR1 as MNHEY and CDR2 as SMNVEV (reference sequence). Trimming removed 6 bases at V and 2 bases at J, with 11 bases between. The CDR3 runs 14 residues. The CDR3 loop reads CASRIVSGNQPQHF. DNA for the CDR3: TGTGCCAGCAGGATTGTTTCGGGCAATCAGCCCCAGCATTTT.

This clonotype has a handful of counts. Written as DNA, the CDR3 is TGCAGTGCCCGGAGTAGCGGGAACACCGGGGAGCTGTTTTTT. This gives the protein CSARSSGNTGELFF. The chain is built from TRBV20-1 and TRBJ2-2; tentatively, D is TRBD2 (6 bases). The V gene lost 6 bases and the J gene lost 1 base, with 12 bases spanning the gap. CDR3 length equals 14 residues. CDR1 DFQATT and CDR2 SNEGSKA come from the germline V gene (reference sequence).

This chain links TRBV12-3 or TRBV12-4 with TRBJ1-2, with D maybe TRBD1 (5 bases). This CDR3 comprises 12 residues. Trimming shortened V by 6 bases and J by 8 bases, and 13 bases separated the two germline ends. CDR3: CASSFRGTGYTF. For the CDR3, the DNA is TGTGCCAGCAGCTTTAGGGGTACAGGCTACACCTTC.

The chain joins TRBV24-1 to TRBJ1-2; unclear D gene. The CDR3 runs 17 residues. Germline loops: CDR1 KGHDR, CDR2 SFDVKD. V was clipped by 0 bases and J by 0 bases, with 13 bases between them. The CDR3 is CATSDLGDTTANYGYTF. In nucleotides, the CDR3 is TGTGCCACCAGTGATTTGGGAGATACCACTGCTAACTATGGCTACACCTTC.

The rearrangement uses TRBV20-1 and TRBJ2-3, with 9 bases fitting TRBD1. The CDR3 sequence is 13 residues long. The germline gives CDR1 DFQATT, CDR2 SNEGSKA (reference sequence). V gave up 5 bases and J gave up 6 bases; unmatched junction bases: 6. The CDR3 here is CSAPGQGRDTQYF. CDR3 nucleotide sequence: TGCAGTGCTCCCGGACAGGGGAGGGATACGCAGTATTTT.

This clonotype was seen only a few times. In DNA form, the CDR3 reads TGTGCCAGCAGTCCGCAAGGAGGGACAGGGAATTACAATCAGCCCCAGCATTTT. It specifies CASSPQGGTGNYNQPQHF. V usage is TRBV28 and J usage is TRBJ1-5; 9 bases match TRBD1. Germline-derived CDR1 and CDR2 are MDHEN and SYDVKM. The CDR3 covers 18 residues. V lost 5 bases, J lost 3 bases, and 14 bases stayed unmatched.

There are many counts of this clonotype. V gene TRBV7-2 combines with J gene TRBJ2-2, with D unresolved. The germline V gene encodes CDR1 SGHTA and CDR2 FQGNSA. V was shortened by 4 bases and J by 5 bases, with 5 bases between the two germline ends. The CDR3 loop spans 12 amino acids. The chain's CDR3 is CASSYYTGELFF. CDR3 nucleotides: TGTGCCAGCAGCTATTATACCGGGGAGCTGTTTTTT.

The table lists this clonotype with many counts. This rearrangement joins TRBV12-3 or TRBV12-4 to TRBJ1-2; D gene uncertain. There are 15 residues in the CDR3. V lost 3 bases and J lost 5, with 16 bases in between. The CDR3: CASSFSEKGRYGYTF. CDR3 nucleotide sequence: TGTGCCAGCAGTTTTAGTGAGAAGGGTCGGTATGGCTACACCTTC.

The genes are TRBV7-2 and TRBJ1-4; weak D call: TRBD1 (5 bases). The germline V gene has CDR1 SGHTA and CDR2 FQGNSA. The CDR3 is made up of 15 amino acids. The ends were cut back, 5 bases at V and 13 bases at J, with 23 bases in the middle. This CDR3 is CASSTLGKPSGGLFF. CDR3 nucleotides: TGTGCCAGCAGCACCCTTGGGAAGCCCAGTGGGGGACTGTTTTTT.

This clonotype was counted at least ten times. The chain has TRBV7-9 and TRBJ1-2; no reliable D call. CDR1 and CDR2 (germline): SEHNR, FQNEAQ (reference sequence). Trimming pared 1 base from V and 4 bases from J, leaving 13 bases between. The CDR3 runs to 15 residues. For the CDR3, the DNA is TGTGCCAGCAGCTTAGTTTCCCGGGATCGCTATGGCTACACCTTC. It encodes CASSLVSRDRYGYTF. The whole variable domain, filled in from reference TRBV7-9 and TRBJ1-2, reads DTGVSQNPRHKITKRGQNVTFRCDPISEHNRLYWYRQTLGQGPEFLTYFQNEAQLEKSRLLSDRFSAERPKGSFSTLEIQRTEQGDSAMYLCASSLVSRDRYGYTFGSGTRLTVV.

The chain has TRBV6-6 and TRBJ2-1; the match to TRBD1 covers 7 bases. The end of the DNA fits TRBJ2-7 better, so the J call may be wrong. This CDR3 comprises 14 residues. Germline V gene data show CDR1 as MNHNY and CDR2 as SVGAGI (reference sequence). In nucleotides, the CDR3 is TGTGCCAGCCAAGAGGGACAGAGTTACAATGAGCAGTACTTC. Amino acid sequence: CASQEGQSYNEQYF.

The CDR3 here is CASSPRSGNTIYF. The CDR3 region has the DNA TGTGCCAGCAGCCCACGCTCTGGAAACACCATATATTTT. V and J are TRBV27 and TRBJ1-3; no firm D call. Trimming took 6 bases from V and 0 from J, leaving 6 bases between them. The CDR3 totals 13 residues. Germline lookup yields CDR1 MNHEY and CDR2 SMNVEV (reference sequence).

This clonotype was recorded many times. V is TRBV6-5 and J is TRBJ2-3, with TRBD2 as a possible D gene (6 bases). V lost 3 bases and J lost 2, with 21 bases in between. Germline CDR1 reads MNHEY; CDR2 reads SVGAGI. The CDR3 has 18 residues. The CDR3 nucleotides are TGTGCCAGCAGTTATTCCGGTCCGGTATCGGGGGTCACAGATACGCAGTATTTT. Its translation: CASSYSGPVSGVTDTQYF.

In the case of this clonotype: This may come from a read error, since a much larger clone is one base off. The CDR3 region is CAGSQDLRERQFF. Here the CDR3 DNA reads TGCGCCGGCAGCCAAGATCTGAGAGAAAGGCAGTTCTTC. The chain joins TRBV4-3 to TRBJ2-1; D gene uncertain. The CDR3 totals 13 residues. From germline, CDR1 is LGHNA and CDR2 YSLEER.

This clonotype was observed a few times. The chain carries TRBV5-1 and TRBJ1-1; D is ambiguous. CDR3 length: 14 amino acids. The ends were cut back, 3 bases at V and 5 bases at J, with 14 bases in the middle. The V gene's germline CDR1 is SGHRS and CDR2 YFSETQ. The CDR3 reads CASSWSGFETEAFF. In DNA form, the CDR3 reads TGCGCCAGCAGCTGGTCCGGGTTTGAGACTGAAGCTTTCTTT. The full variable domain, with the rest looked up from reference TRBV5-1 and TRBJ1-1, is KAGVTQTPRYLIKTRGQQVTLSCSPISGHRSVSWYQQTPGQGLQFLFEYFSETQRNKGNFPGRFSGRQFSNSRSEMNVSTLELGDSALYLCASSWSGFETEAFFGQGTRLTVV.

This sequence joins TRBV19 and TRBJ1-5; 8 bases line up with TRBD1. This CDR3 has 15 residues. Losses at the gene ends were 3 bases for V and 5 bases for J; bases not matched to a gene: 6. The germline gives CDR1 LNHDA, CDR2 SQIVND (reference sequence). CDR3 sequence: CASSMGGQGHQPQHF. CDR3 coding DNA: TGTGCCAGTAGTATGGGTGGACAGGGCCATCAGCCCCAGCATTTT.

This clonotype was picked up many times. The chain recombines TRBV6-2 or TRBV6-3 with TRBJ2-1; TRBD2 aligns across 9 bases. CDR1 is MNHEY, CDR2 SVGEGT, per germline. This CDR3 has 17 residues. The V gene end was trimmed by 5 bases and the J gene end by 5 bases; junction bases not matched to a gene: 13. CDR3 DNA: TGTGCCAGCAGTCGCTTTGGGGCCAGCGGGGGGCACAATGAGCAGTTCTTC. It specifies CASSRFGASGGHNEQFF.

In its sample, this clonotype was seen many times. The V and J genes are TRBV20-1 and TRBJ2-1, with TRBD2 matching 8 bases. CDR1 and CDR2 from the germline V gene are DFQATT and SNEGSKA (reference sequence). This CDR3 has 15 residues. The ends lost 1 base at V and 6 bases at J; junction bases unmatched: 8. In DNA form, the CDR3 reads TGCAGTGCTAGAGTAACCAGCGGGGGTGGCAATGAGCAGTTCTTC. It codes for CSARVTSGGGNEQFF.

Concerning this clonotype: This may be a read error: a much more frequent sequence differs by one nucleotide. The gene calls are TRBV6-1 and TRBJ1-1, with a tentative D call TRBD1 (5 bases). The CDR3 loop spans 13 amino acids. CDR1 and CDR2 (germline): MNHNS, SASEGT. CDR3 DNA sequence: TGTGCCAGCAGACTGACAGAGAACACTGAAACTTTCTTT. The encoded protein is CASRLTENTETFF.

The chain joins TRBV5-1 to TRBJ2-5, with TRBD1 matching 12 bases. The germline CDR1 and CDR2 sequences are SGHRS and YFSETQ. The CDR3 has 15 amino acids. The junction had 6 bases not matched to a gene; V was cut back by 4 bases and J by 5 bases. CDR3 sequence reads: CASSGGTGGRETQYF. In DNA, the CDR3 is TGCGCCAGCAGCGGGGGGACAGGGGGCAGGGAGACCCAGTACTTC.